This TCR beta chain was sequenced during a study of cytomegalovirus exposure and HLA in healthy donors. Study at large: An earlier analysis found around 100 million unique TCR beta sequences from approximately 170 million T cells. General study results and limits: In vitro work confirmed that three CMV-associated chains recognize CMV antigens. A later analysis reportedly found that, within productive TCRs, an Asian-associated ancestry cluster had fewer N-insertions than the mean observed across the approximately 670 donors.

Vbeta (60) and Jbeta (13) primers were used in the PCR. Measured with immunoSEQ multiplex PCR; TCRdb has only the in-frame clones, and not every one. The sample lists under 150,000 clones; around four fifths were seen once. In germline, CDR1 is MGHRA, CDR2 YSYEKL. V dropped 5 bases and J dropped 7; count of bases not matched to a gene: 16. The length of the CDR3 is 17 residues. Notes on this clone: Its antigen remains unknown.

The genes are TRBV4-1 and TRBJ2-1, with 8 positions matching TRBD2. The source of this sequence is a human donor in good health. Sequencing input: PBMCs. The CDR3 region is CASSRWMVAGGGNEQFF. The CDR3 DNA reads as TGCGCCAGCAGCAGATGGATGGTGGCGGGGGGAGGTAATGAGCAGTTCTTC.